The 20 T cell receptor beta chains reported below all come from one sample, sequenced in a study of shared clonotypes between healthy human individuals. The repertoire was sequenced with immunoSEQ multiplex PCR; TCRdb's copy has only in-frame clones and lacks some. This sample carries approximately 700,000 clones, around 73% of them seen once, and the ten largest clones take around 2%. The sequenced sample was memory CD4+ T cells sorted from blood. Noted subset: CD45RA-negative fraction. Every receptor here comes from a woman aged 25 to 39 in good health.

The rearrangement links TRBV2 to TRBJ2-6; possible D gene TRBD1, 5 bases. CDR3 length equals 14 residues. Germline-derived CDR1 and CDR2 are SNHLY and FYNNEI. V shed 3 bases and J shed 4 bases, with 7 bases lying between them. CDR3: CASSDRVGANVLTF. The CDR3 DNA follows: TGTGCCAGCAGTGACAGGGTCGGGGCCAACGTCCTGACTTTC. The full variable domain, completed using reference TRBV2 and TRBJ2-6, is EPEVTQTPSHQVTQMGQEVILRCVPISNHLYFYWYRQILGQKVEFLVSFYNNEISEKSEIFDDQFSVERPDGSNFTLKIRSTKLEDSAMYFCASSDRVGANVLTFGAGSRLTVL.

The gene calls are TRBV25-1 and TRBJ2-5; 8 bases agree with TRBD2. Germline V gives CDR1 MGHDK, CDR2 SYGVNS. The CDR3 contains 16 residues. With 5 bases clipped from V and 2 bases from J, the junction kept 10 bases outside the gene matches. The CDR3 region is CASSSPPPGGQETQYF. The CDR3 bases are TGTGCCAGCAGTTCTCCCCCCCCGGGAGGGCAAGAGACCCAGTACTTC.

The V call is TRBV11-1, the J call TRBJ2-2; D may be TRBD1 (6 bases). The V and J ends lost 5 bases and 5 bases respectively, with 18 bases between them. CDR1 is SGHAT, CDR2 FQDESV, per germline (reference sequence). The CDR3 is made up of 16 amino acids. CDR3 DNA: TGTGCCAGCAGCCTATCGACAGGATTGGGGACCGGGGAGCTGTTTTTT. Protein sequence: CASSLSTGLGTGELFF.

A few counts support this clone. The CDR3 nucleotides are TGTGCCTGGAACAAAAGGACTAGCGGGAGCGGCGAGCAGTACTTC. It yields the protein CAWNKRTSGSGEQYF. The chain links TRBV30 to TRBJ2-7; 13 positions match TRBD2. The CDR3 loop spans 15 amino acids. J lost 6 bases, V lost 4 bases, and 9 bases had no gene match. In germline, CDR1 is GTSNPN, CDR2 SVGIG (reference sequence).

This clone was counted only a few times. The rearrangement links TRBV5-6 to TRBJ1-4; possible D gene TRBD1, 6 bases. V was shortened by 2 bases and J by 7 bases, with 15 bases between the two germline ends. This CDR3 has 15 amino acids. Germline V gene lookup returns CDR1 SGHDT and CDR2 YYEEEE. The CDR3 sequence is CASSFRPTDSEKLFF. The CDR3 coding sequence is TGTGCCAGCAGCTTCCGCCCTACGGACAGTGAAAAACTGTTTTTT. The variable domain in full, completed from reference TRBV5-6 and TRBJ1-4, reads DAGVTQSPTHLIKTRGQQVTLRCSPKSGHDTVSWYQQALGQGPQFIFQYYEEEERQRGNFPDRFSGHQFPNYSSELNVNALLLGDSALYLCASSFRPTDSEKLFFGSGTQLSVL.

This clone was seen only once. The rearrangement links TRBV5-4 to TRBJ2-3, with 7 bases that match TRBD1. Looked up from germline, CDR1 is SGHNT and CDR2 is YYREEE (reference sequence). The CDR3 has 16 residues. The J segment lost 2 bases and the V segment lost 4 bases, leaving 10 bases of the junction unmatched. CDR3 in DNA: TGTGCCAGCAGCCCACGACGGGACAGCTTCACAGATACGCAGTATTTT. Amino acid sequence: CASSPRRDSFTDTQYF.

The rearrangement links TRBV28 to TRBJ2-1, with TRBD1 matching over 7 bases. Per the germline V gene, CDR1 is MDHEN and CDR2 is SYDVKM. This CDR3 region has 14 residues. V gave up 7 bases and J gave up 6 bases; unmatched junction bases: 9. Here the CDR3 reads CASTSGGQVNEQFF. In nucleotides, the CDR3 is TGTGCCAGCACGAGCGGCGGACAGGTCAATGAGCAGTTCTTC.

The J gene is TRBJ2-1, the V gene TRBV27; D gene ambiguous. This CDR3 is built from 17 residues. Trimming stripped 2 bases from V and 2 bases from J, with 16 bases between. Germline assignment: CDR1 MNHEY and CDR2 SMNVEV (reference sequence). CDR3: CASSLIRQRGTYNEQFF. CDR3 DNA: TGTGCCAGCAGTTTAATCCGGCAGCGTGGGACCTACAATGAGCAGTTCTTC.

The J gene is TRBJ2-1, the V gene TRBV7-3; 8 positions agree with TRBD2. The CDR3 is 15 amino acids. Germline lookup yields CDR1 SGHTA and CDR2 FQGTGA. Trimming at V came to 5 bases and at J to 4 bases, leaving 7 bases not matched to a gene. The CDR3 here is CASSRQREQYNEQFF. In DNA form, the CDR3 reads TGTGCCAGCAGCCGTCAGCGGGAGCAGTACAATGAGCAGTTCTTC.

The chain couples TRBV6-1 to TRBJ2-1; D remains unclear. Germline CDR1 reads MNHNS; CDR2 reads SASEGT. The CDR3 runs to 11 residues. The ends were cut back, 10 bases at V and 5 bases at J, with 9 bases in the middle. This CDR3 is CAITSDNEQFF. CDR3 nucleotides: TGTGCCATTACCTCAGACAATGAGCAGTTCTTC.

The gene calls are TRBV19 and TRBJ2-5; D perhaps matches TRBD2 (6 bases). The CDR3 covers 17 residues. The V gene lost 3 bases and the J gene lost 2 bases, with 19 bases spanning the gap. Germline CDR1 LNHDA, CDR2 SQIVND (reference sequence). CDR3 nucleotide sequence: TGTGCCAGTAGTATCGGTGGAGGTCTGGCGGGACAAGAGACCCAGTACTTC. Translated, it gives CASSIGGGLAGQETQYF.

The rearrangement links TRBV4-2 to TRBJ2-1, with 12 bases identical to TRBD2. J lost 4 bases, V lost 3 bases, and 7 bases had no gene match. Per germline, CDR1 LGHNA and CDR2 YNFKEQ. This CDR3 spans 17 amino acids. The CDR3 reads CASSQALGTSGYNEQFF. The CDR3 DNA sequence: TGTGCCAGCAGCCAGGCCCTAGGGACTAGCGGGTACAATGAGCAGTTCTTC.

This clone was counted a single time. The V gene is TRBV6-5, the J gene TRBJ1-2; a possible D gene is TRBD1 (5 bases). The ends were cut back, 6 bases at V and 8 bases at J, with 16 bases in the middle. Per germline, CDR1 MNHEY and CDR2 SVGAGI. This CDR3 spans 13 amino acids. CDR3 region: CASSNDRTSGYTF. DNA for the CDR3: TGTGCCAGCAGCAACGATAGGACAAGCGGCTACACCTTC.

The V and J genes are TRBV7-9 and TRBJ1-1; D not resolved. The germline V gene encodes CDR1 SEHNR and CDR2 FQNEAQ (reference sequence). The length of the CDR3 is 13 residues. V was shortened by 5 bases and J by 2 bases, with 9 bases between the two germline ends. The CDR3 coding sequence is TGTGCCAGCAGCGGAGGATCTAACACTGAAGCTTTCTTT. Translation gives CASSGGSNTEAFF.

CDR3 sequence reads: CASRAPGLRSGNTIYF. The CDR3 nucleotides are TGTGCCAGTAGGGCCCCGGGACTTCGCTCTGGAAACACCATATATTTT. The chain joins TRBV19 to TRBJ1-3; a weak D match, TRBD1 (5 bases). V shed 6 bases and J shed 0 bases, with 15 bases lying between them. Germline CDR1 and CDR2: LNHDA and SQIVND (reference sequence). The CDR3 loop spans 16 amino acids. The full variable domain, its missing parts supplied by reference TRBV19 and TRBJ1-3, is DGGITQSPKYLFRKEGQNVTLSCEQNLNHDAMYWYRQDPGQGLRLIYYSQIVNDFQKGDIAEGYSVSREKKESFPLTVTSAQKNPTAFYLCASRAPGLRSGNTIYFGEGSWLTVV.

This clone has a count of ten or more. Other nucleotide sequences from this sample produce the same CDR3. CDR3 in amino acids: CASSYSAGLSTEAFF. CDR3 bases: TGTGCCAGCAGTTACTCGGCAGGGTTGAGCACTGAAGCTTTCTTT. The rearrangement uses TRBV6-5 and TRBJ1-1, with a weak D call TRBD1 (5 bases). Germline V gives CDR1 MNHEY, CDR2 SVGAGI. The CDR3 spans 15 residues. V lost 0 bases, J lost 4 bases, and 12 bases lay in between.

The sample holds a few counts of this clone. V and J are TRBV28 and TRBJ2-7; D is unclear. The germline V and J ends were trimmed by 6 bases and 7 bases, with 19 bases remaining between them. This CDR3 contains 14 residues. From germline, CDR1 is MDHEN and CDR2 SYDVKM. The CDR3, as DNA: TGTGCCAGCAGCCCACCTCTGGGTGGGTGGGAGCAGTACTTC. Translating gives CASSPPLGGWEQYF.

The chain combines TRBV27 with TRBJ2-7; 7 bases map to TRBD1. The CDR3 runs to 14 residues. V lost 1 base, J lost 5 bases, and 5 bases stayed unmatched. Per germline, CDR1 MNHEY and CDR2 SMNVEV (reference sequence). The CDR3 is CASSLYRGRNEQYF. CDR3 nucleotide sequence: TGTGCCAGCAGTTTATACAGGGGAAGGAACGAGCAGTACTTC.

The CDR3 loop is CASSLGALAGGTGELFF. Written as DNA, the CDR3 is TGTGCCAGCAGCTTAGGGGCCCTAGCGGGAGGGACCGGGGAGCTGTTTTTT. The rearrangement uses TRBV7-2 and TRBJ2-2; 12 nucleotides match TRBD2. The length of the CDR3 is 17 residues. After removal of 1 base from V and 5 bases from J, the junction contained 5 bases not matched to a gene. Germline V lookup: CDR1 SGHTA, CDR2 FQGNSA.

V usage is TRBV5-1 and J usage is TRBJ1-2, with no clear D. CDR1 and CDR2 from the germline V gene are SGHRS and YFSETQ. This CDR3 spans 15 amino acids. V lost 0 bases, J lost 4 bases, and 13 bases lay in between. CDR3 sequence: CASSLEGPPTYGYTF. As DNA, the CDR3 is TGCGCCAGCAGCTTGGAAGGGCCCCCAACCTATGGCTACACCTTC.